Shown below are 22 T cell receptor beta chains from a single sample sequenced in a study of blood T cell repertoires in COVID-19. Generated by immunoSEQ multiplex PCR, the TCRdb table keeps only in-frame clones and is missing some. Here the sample spans roughly 84,000 clones, about 80% being singletons. Sequenced input: peripheral blood. Receptor source: a woman aged 40 to 55 with active or convalescent COVID-19.

This sequence joins TRBV7-2 and TRBJ2-1; 15 bases line up with TRBD2. CDR1 SGHTA and CDR2 FQGNSA come from the germline V gene. This CDR3 region has 14 residues. Losses at the gene ends were 3 bases for V and 9 bases for J; bases not matched to a gene: 0. The CDR3 DNA follows: TGTGCCAGCAGCTTGGGACTAGCGGGGGGTGAGCAGTTCTTC. Encoded protein: CASSLGLAGGEQFF.

The chain joins TRBV19 to TRBJ1-1; possibly TRBD1 for D (6 bases). The CDR3 is 13 residues long. V lost 4 bases, J lost 4 bases, and 10 bases lay in between. In germline, CDR1 is LNHDA, CDR2 SQIVND (reference sequence). CDR3 sequence: CASSRQALTEAFF. The CDR3 bases are TGTGCCAGTAGTAGACAGGCACTCACTGAAGCTTTCTTT.

The chain employs TRBV20-1 and TRBJ2-7, with D possibly matching TRBD2 (5 bases). Per the germline V gene, CDR1 is DFQATT and CDR2 is SNEGSKA (reference sequence). The V and J ends lost 8 bases and 0 bases respectively, with 8 bases between them. This CDR3 region has 11 residues. CDR3 bases: TGCAGTAGCGGACCCTCCTACGAGCAGTACTTC. Its protein is CSSGPSYEQYF.

This chain connects TRBV6-4 to TRBJ1-2, with 9 bases lining up with TRBD1. The length of the CDR3 is 16 residues. Germline V gene data show CDR1 as MRHNA and CDR2 as SNTAGT. The junction had 14 bases not matched to a gene; V was cut back by 8 bases and J by 4 bases. CDR3 DNA sequence: TGTGCCAGCCGGCAAGTACGAGTACAGGGGGCCTATGGCTACACCTTC. This encodes CASRQVRVQGAYGYTF.

This chain uses TRBV6-2 or TRBV6-3 with TRBJ1-2; 7 bases align to TRBD1. Trimming removed 5 bases from V and 7 bases from J; junction bases left unmatched: 13. Germline CDR1 MNHEY, CDR2 SVGEGT. The CDR3 runs 15 residues. The DNA of the CDR3 is TGTGCCAGCAGTGACCACGGGACAGTGGAAGGTGGCTACACCTTC. Translating it yields CASSDHGTVEGGYTF.

The genes are TRBV11-2 and TRBJ1-3; D call uncertain. The V and J ends lost 0 bases and 0 bases respectively, with 6 bases between them. The germline V gene has CDR1 SGHAT and CDR2 FQNNGV. The CDR3 runs 15 residues. The CDR3 DNA follows: TGTGCCAGCAGCTTAGACCGCAGCTCTGGAAACACCATATATTTT. Protein product: CASSLDRSSGNTIYF.

In this sample, this clone turned up a few times. The chain recombines TRBV9 with TRBJ1-1; D unresolved. Germline V gene lookup returns CDR1 SGDLS and CDR2 YYNGEE. Trimming cost V 0 bases and J 3 bases, with 9 bases left between them. CDR3 size: 14 residues. CDR3 amino acids: CASSVGDIYTEAFF. CDR3 nucleotides: TGTGCCAGCAGCGTAGGTGACATTTACACTGAAGCTTTCTTT.

This clone is a singleton in its sample. The rearrangement joins TRBV20-1 to TRBJ1-6; 7 nucleotides match TRBD1. The CDR3 spans 15 residues. Germline V gene sequence: CDR1 DFQATT, CDR2 SNEGSKA (reference sequence). The J segment lost 8 bases and the V segment lost 3 bases, leaving 10 bases of the junction unmatched. The CDR3 here is CSASSTGQRHSPLHF. CDR3 coding DNA: TGCAGTGCTAGTTCAACGGGACAGCGGCATTCACCCCTCCACTTT.

A note on this clone: At one of its ends the junction is not consistent with the germline gene, which may arise from a read error. The J gene is TRBJ2-7, the V gene TRBV30; 7 bases line up with TRBD1. CDR3 length equals 11 residues. The germline gives CDR1 GTSNPN, CDR2 SVGIG (reference sequence). CDR3 region: CAWRSRQGISF. The CDR3 coding sequence is TGTGCCTGGAGGAGCAGACAGGGCATCTCCTTC.

This chain joins TRBV4-1 and TRBJ2-7; D call uncertain. This CDR3 contains 16 residues. Germline loops: CDR1 MGHRA, CDR2 YSYEKL. V lost 1 base to trimming and J lost 5 bases, with 18 bases between them. For the CDR3, the DNA is TGCGCCAGCAGCCAAGTTGTAGCCGGCCAACGGGACGAGCAGTACTTC. This codes for CASSQVVAGQRDEQYF.

V usage is TRBV7-9 and J usage is TRBJ2-5; D may be TRBD2 (6 bases). The CDR3 spans 16 residues. Between the trimmed V and J ends, which lost 2 bases and 5 bases, there was a span of 18 bases. Per the germline V gene, CDR1 is SEHNR and CDR2 is FQNEAQ (reference sequence). DNA for the CDR3: TGTGCCAGCAGCTTATTGGGACTGGGTGAAGAGGAGACCCAGTACTTC. It translates to CASSLLGLGEEETQYF.

The chain employs TRBV4-3 and TRBJ1-5; TRBD1 agrees at 10 bases. V lost 4 bases, J lost 5 bases, and 5 bases stayed unmatched. CDR1 and CDR2 (germline): LGHNA, YSLEER. The CDR3 spans 15 residues. Here the CDR3 DNA reads TGCGCCAGCAGCCCCTGGACAGGGGGGGATCAGCCCCAGCATTTT. Residues: CASSPWTGGDQPQHF.

The genes are TRBV4-3 and TRBJ1-4; the D gene is possibly TRBD1 (5 bases). The length of the CDR3 is 15 residues. Germline V gene data show CDR1 as LGHNA and CDR2 as YSLEER. Trimming removed 2 bases at V and 5 bases at J, with 12 bases between. DNA of the CDR3: TGCGCCAGCAGCCAAATCAGGGCCTCAAATGAAAAACTGTTTTTT. Translated: CASSQIRASNEKLFF.

V is TRBV5-4 and J is TRBJ1-3, with D maybe TRBD1 (6 bases). Germline V gives CDR1 SGHNT, CDR2 YYREEE (reference sequence). This CDR3 comprises 19 residues. The V end was cut by 0 bases, the J end by 0 bases, with 19 bases between. Here the CDR3 reads CASSLGGPTGPISGNTIYF. The CDR3 DNA reads TGTGCCAGCAGCTTGGGGGGCCCGACAGGTCCGATCTCTGGAAACACCATATATTTT.

V gene TRBV27 combines with J gene TRBJ1-5; maybe TRBD1 (5 bases). Germline CDR1 reads MNHEY; CDR2 reads SMNVEV (reference sequence). With 6 bases removed from V and 0 bases from J, the gap between germline ends came to 9 bases. The CDR3 is made up of 14 amino acids. The CDR3 DNA sequence: TGTGCCAGCAGAAGGGGATATAGCAATCAGCCCCAGCATTTT. Its translation: CASRRGYSNQPQHF.

The chain recombines TRBV2 with TRBJ1-4, with 8 positions matching TRBD1. Germline CDR1 and CDR2: SNHLY and FYNNEI. The CDR3 is made up of 13 amino acids. The junction had 5 bases not matched to a gene; V was cut back by 8 bases and J by 6 bases. The CDR3 nucleotides read TGTGCCAGCCTCACGGACAGGGATGAAAAACTGTTTTTT. Translation gives CASLTDRDEKLFF.

This sequence joins TRBV7-2 and TRBJ2-2; maybe TRBD1 (6 bases). V shed 5 bases and J shed 1 base, with 11 bases lying between them. Germline V gene lookup returns CDR1 SGHTA and CDR2 FQGNSA. The CDR3 loop spans 15 amino acids. The CDR3 sequence: CASSLWGQNTGELFF. The CDR3 DNA reads TGTGCCAGCAGCCTATGGGGACAGAACACCGGGGAGCTGTTTTTT.

This clone is medium-sized (0.01 to 0.1%) by share. V and J are TRBV25-1 and TRBJ2-6; perhaps TRBD1 as D (5 bases). The CDR3 has 13 amino acids. The germline CDR1 and CDR2 sequences are MGHDK and SYGVNS. The V end was cut by 8 bases, the J end by 3 bases, with 8 bases between. This CDR3 is CASGAFGANVLTF. The CDR3 nucleotides read TGTGCCAGCGGGGCCTTTGGGGCCAACGTCCTGACTTTC.

CDR3 DNA: TGTGCCAGCTCACCACGGACTGCAGAAGCTTTCTTT. Protein sequence: CASSPRTAEAFF. V and J are TRBV18 and TRBJ1-1, with D unresolved. This CDR3 comprises 12 residues. Per germline, CDR1 KGHSH and CDR2 LQKENI. Trimming stripped 1 base from V and 8 bases from J, with 8 bases between.

This sequence joins TRBV4-3 and TRBJ2-7; D call uncertain. With 4 bases removed from V and 3 bases from J, the gap between germline ends came to 10 bases. The CDR3 is made up of 13 amino acids. The germline V gene encodes CDR1 LGHNA and CDR2 YSLEER. The CDR3 bases are TGCGCCAGCAGCCCCCTAGGTAACTACGAGCAGTACTTC. Translation: CASSPLGNYEQYF.

The gene calls are TRBV7-2 and TRBJ1-2; the match to TRBD1 covers 11 bases. The junction had 5 bases not matched to a gene; V was cut back by 1 base and J by 7 bases. The CDR3 contains 15 residues. Germline V gene sequence: CDR1 SGHTA, CDR2 FQGNSA. In DNA, the CDR3 is TGTGCCAGCAGCTTAGATTCCGGGACAGGGGGTGGCTACACCTTC. Translation: CASSLDSGTGGGYTF.

The chain is built from TRBV24-1 and TRBJ2-5, with TRBD1 matching over 10 bases. The trim removed 4 bases at V and 5 bases at J, leaving 6 bases unmatched. The CDR3 has 15 amino acids. From germline, CDR1 is KGHDR and CDR2 SFDVKD. The CDR3 sequence: CATSDQGQGRETQYF. The CDR3, as DNA: TGTGCCACCAGTGACCAGGGACAGGGGAGGGAGACCCAGTACTTC.